The 25 T cell receptor beta chains below all came from one sample that was sequenced in a study of shared clonotypes between healthy human individuals. Profiled with immunoSEQ multiplex PCR; TCRdb holds only in-frame clones, not every one. Here the sample spans under 2,500,000 clones, almost 96% being singletons. Material for sequencing was naive CD4+ T cells sorted from blood. Subset: CD45RA+ positively selected. Receptor source: a man between 18 and 35 years old in good health.

The J gene is TRBJ1-1, the V gene TRBV6-1; no clear D. Germline values: CDR1 MNHNS, CDR2 SASEGT. V was clipped by 5 bases and J by 6 bases, with 7 bases between them. The CDR3 covers 11 residues. The CDR3 is CASSRPPEAFF. The CDR3 region has the DNA TGTGCCAGCAGTAGACCTCCTGAAGCTTTCTTT.

The chain carries TRBV6-5 and TRBJ1-3; D gene uncertain. CDR3 size: 15 residues. V was pared by 0 bases and J by 0 bases, with 6 bases between. Germline V gene sequence: CDR1 MNHEY, CDR2 SVGAGI. The CDR3 coding sequence is TGTGCCAGCAGTTACTCGGAGCCCTCTGGAAACACCATATATTTT. Its protein is CASSYSEPSGNTIYF.

The chain has TRBV11-3 and TRBJ2-7; no definite D call. CDR1 and CDR2 from the germline V gene are SGHNT and YENEEA. The CDR3 has 13 amino acids. V lost 5 bases, J lost 3 bases, and 11 bases lay in between. CDR3 sequence (DNA): TGTGCCAGCAGCCCCGCTAAGGGCTACGAGCAGTACTTC. Amino acids: CASSPAKGYEQYF.

The V gene is TRBV6-5, the J gene TRBJ1-1; D call uncertain. The V end lost 2 bases, the J end lost 10 bases, and 17 bases lay between the germline ends. The CDR3 covers 14 residues. CDR1 is MNHEY and CDR2 is SVGAGI in the germline V gene. The CDR3, as DNA: TGTGCCAGCAGTTACGCGAAGGGTGCCCCTGGAGCTTTCTTT. It codes for CASSYAKGAPGAFF.

The chain combines TRBV29-1 with TRBJ1-1, with D unclear. CDR1 and CDR2 (germline): SQVTM, ANQGSEA. V was pared by 8 bases and J by 5 bases, with 9 bases between. The CDR3 spans 10 residues. The CDR3 loop reads CSYGRTEAFF. CDR3 coding DNA: TGCAGCTATGGCAGGACTGAAGCTTTCTTT.

The chain is built from TRBV7-9 and TRBJ2-5; D not resolved. Germline V CDR1 and CDR2: SEHNR, FQNEAQ (reference sequence). This CDR3 contains 13 residues. Trimming shortened V by 5 bases and J by 0 bases, and 7 bases separated the two germline ends. The CDR3 sequence is CASSPMNQETQYF. The CDR3, as DNA: TGTGCCAGCAGCCCCATGAACCAAGAGACCCAGTACTTC.

As regards this clone: A junction boundary mismatches the germline segment, possibly from a read error. The chain uses TRBV4-1 and TRBJ2-5; D is undetermined. This CDR3 is built from 13 residues. Looked up from germline, CDR1 is MGHRA and CDR2 is YSYEKL. CDR3 nucleotide sequence: TGCGCCGGCAGCCAAGTGATCGGAGAGACCCAGTACTTC. This codes for CAGSQVIGETQYF.

This chain uses TRBV5-4 with TRBJ1-5; D gene unclear. The V gene's germline CDR1 is SGHNT and CDR2 YYREEE (reference sequence). V lost 4 bases and J 7 bases, leaving 12 bases between the germline ends. This CDR3 is built from 13 residues. DNA for the CDR3: TGTGCCAGCAGCCTAACCCCGGGACAGCCCCAGCATTTT. Translated: CASSLTPGQPQHF. The full variable domain, completed using reference TRBV5-4 and TRBJ1-5, is ETGVTQSPTHLIKTRGQQVTLRCSSQSGHNTVSWYQQALGQGPQFIFQYYREEENGRGNFPPRFSGLQFPNYSSELNVNALELDDSALYLCASSLTPGQPQHFGDGTRLSIL.

V and J are TRBV18 and TRBJ1-2; D unresolved. V shed 3 bases and J shed 8 bases, with 10 bases lying between them. Per the germline V gene, CDR1 is KGHSH and CDR2 is LQKENI. There are 12 residues in the CDR3. The CDR3 loop is CASSPFMIGYTF. The CDR3, as DNA: TGTGCCAGCTCACCCTTTATGATCGGCTACACCTTC.

The rearrangement joins TRBV15 to TRBJ1-2; perhaps TRBD1 as D (6 bases). This CDR3 contains 16 residues. V shed 5 bases and J shed 4 bases, with 20 bases lying between them. Germline CDR1 reads LNHNV; CDR2 reads YYDKDF (reference sequence). The CDR3 sequence is CATSSPGAGAIYGYTF. The CDR3 coding sequence is TGTGCCACCAGCTCACCCGGGGCAGGGGCCATCTATGGCTACACCTTC.

The chain recombines TRBV5-4 with TRBJ2-7, with D hard to call. Germline CDR1 SGHNT, CDR2 YYREEE (reference sequence). V lost 4 bases and J 2 bases, leaving 16 bases between the germline ends. The length of the CDR3 is 15 residues. As DNA, the CDR3 is TGTGCCAGCAGCAGACTCAGCACGGTTGCCTACGAGCAGTACTTC. As protein: CASSRLSTVAYEQYF.

V and J are TRBV10-3 and TRBJ2-1; 8 nucleotides align to TRBD1. The CDR3 extends over 15 amino acids. CDR1 is ENHRY, CDR2 SYGVKD, per germline. J gave up 4 bases and V 3 bases, and 5 bases lay outside the gene matches. This CDR3 is CAISETGGKYNEQFF. In nucleotides, the CDR3 is TGTGCCATCAGTGAAACAGGGGGGAAGTACAATGAGCAGTTCTTC.

The chain combines TRBV15 with TRBJ2-3; TRBD2 matches at 9 bases. The V gene's germline CDR1 is LNHNV and CDR2 YYDKDF (reference sequence). This CDR3 region has 17 residues. V lost 0 bases and J lost 5; bases outside the gene matches: 9. DNA for the CDR3: TGTGCCACCAGCAGAGATCCCGGCGGGGGGGCTGTAGATACGCAGTATTTT. It yields the protein CATSRDPGGGAVDTQYF.

The rearrangement joins TRBV7-9 to TRBJ2-7, with 7 bases identical to TRBD1. The junction had 9 bases not matched to a gene; V was cut back by 5 bases and J by 2 bases. The CDR3 spans 15 residues. Germline assignment: CDR1 SEHNR and CDR2 FQNEAQ (reference sequence). The CDR3 DNA follows: TGTGCCAGCAGCGGACCCGGGACAGTCGCCTACGAGCAGTACTTC. Its translation is CASSGPGTVAYEQYF.

This clone was counted a few times. The identical CDR3 is also encoded by other nucleotide sequences in the sample. CDR3 sequence reads: CAWSGQGNSPLHF. The CDR3 coding sequence is TGTGCCTGGAGTGGTCAGGGGAATTCACCCCTCCACTTT. The chain employs TRBV30 and TRBJ1-6; D is possibly TRBD1 (6 bases). Trimming took 1 base from V and 7 from J, leaving 8 bases between them. CDR1 and CDR2 (germline): GTSNPN, SVGIG (reference sequence). The CDR3 contains 13 residues.

The chain links TRBV5-4 to TRBJ2-7, with 9 bases that match TRBD1. There are 15 residues in the CDR3. V shed 3 bases and J 4 bases; nucleotides not matched to a gene: 8. Germline values: CDR1 SGHNT, CDR2 YYREEE (reference sequence). The chain's CDR3 is CASSSVQGAAYEQYF. The CDR3 region has the DNA TGTGCCAGCAGCTCGGTACAGGGGGCGGCGTACGAGCAGTACTTC.

The rearrangement links TRBV7-6 to TRBJ1-2; D might be TRBD1 (5 bases). Germline V gives CDR1 SGHVS, CDR2 FNYEAQ. This CDR3 has 14 residues. V lost 4 bases and J lost 1, with 10 bases in between. The CDR3 nucleotides are TGTGCCAGCAGCTCAGGACAACTTAACTATGGCTACACCTTC. This translates into CASSSGQLNYGYTF.

This sequence joins TRBV6-5 and TRBJ2-7, with D possibly being TRBD2 (6 bases). The germline CDR1 and CDR2 sequences are MNHEY and SVGAGI. Trimming removed 0 bases from V and 4 bases from J, with 13 bases in between. CDR3 length: 15 residues. CDR3 nucleotide sequence: TGTGCCAGCAGTTACTCGTTCCAGGGAGGATACGAGCAGTACTTC. It specifies CASSYSFQGGYEQYF.

The CDR3 nucleotides are TGTGCCAGCAGCCCCGGGTCTTGGGACCGTTACACAGATACGCAGTATTTT. Translation gives CASSPGSWDRYTDTQYF. The chain is built from TRBV7-2 and TRBJ2-3; the D gene could be TRBD1 or TRBD2 (5 bases each). Germline values: CDR1 SGHTA, CDR2 FQGNSA. The CDR3 is made up of 17 amino acids. Trimming removed 5 bases at V and 2 bases at J, with 20 bases between.

The rearrangement links TRBV27 to TRBJ1-4; D unclear. Trimming pared 6 bases from V and 4 bases from J, leaving 12 bases between. Germline assignment: CDR1 MNHEY and CDR2 SMNVEV (reference sequence). The length of the CDR3 is 14 residues. This CDR3 reads CASRFLQDNEKLFF. Written as DNA, the CDR3 is TGTGCCAGCAGATTTTTGCAAGATAATGAAAAACTGTTTTTT.

The chain employs TRBV25-1 and TRBJ1-6; 11 nucleotides agree with TRBD1. This CDR3 has 15 residues. Trimming cost V 4 bases and J 9 bases; bases outside gene matches: 5. Per the germline V gene, CDR1 is MGHDK and CDR2 is SYGVNS. CDR3 protein: CASSGTGGRGSPLHF. DNA for the CDR3: TGTGCCAGCAGTGGGACAGGGGGCAGGGGTTCACCCCTCCACTTT.

This clone was picked up a small number of times. This same CDR3 is encoded by further DNA sequences in the sample. CDR3 amino acids: CASSSDGNYGYTF. In DNA, the CDR3 is TGTGCCAGCAGCTCGGACGGTAACTATGGCTACACCTTC. The chain has TRBV5-4 and TRBJ1-2; D is undetermined. V lost 3 bases to trimming and J lost 1 base, with 7 bases between them. Germline assignment: CDR1 SGHNT and CDR2 YYREEE (reference sequence). There are 13 residues in the CDR3.

The rearrangement joins TRBV18 to TRBJ1-5, with TRBD1 matching over 8 bases. The CDR3 extends over 14 amino acids. Losses at the gene ends were 1 base for V and 4 bases for J; bases not matched to a gene: 0. Germline V CDR1 and CDR2: KGHSH, LQKENI. The CDR3 protein is CASSPRDRNQPQHF. In nucleotides, the CDR3 is TGTGCCAGCTCACCACGGGACAGGAATCAGCCCCAGCATTTT. The full variable domain, in which reference TRBV18 and TRBJ1-5 provide the parts outside the CDR3, is NAGVMQNPRHLVRRRGQEARLRCSPMKGHSHVYWYRQLPEEGLKFMVYLQKENIIDESGMPKERFSAEFPKEGPSILRIQQVVRGDSAAYFCASSPRDRNQPQHFGDGTRLSIL.

This chain links TRBV5-1 with TRBJ2-1; perhaps TRBD1 as D (5 bases). The CDR3 extends over 16 amino acids. The V and J ends lost 3 bases and 1 base respectively, with 14 bases between them. From germline, CDR1 is SGHRS and CDR2 YFSETQ. The CDR3 protein is CASSSARVRSYNEQFF. CDR3 in DNA: TGCGCCAGCAGCTCCGCCAGGGTGAGATCCTACAATGAGCAGTTCTTC.

The chain is built from TRBV10-3 and TRBJ1-3; D is unclear. This CDR3 has 14 amino acids. V lost 1 base to trimming and J lost 1 base, with 5 bases between them. Germline V gene sequence: CDR1 ENHRY, CDR2 SYGVKD. The CDR3 loop reads CAISEFGSGNTIYF. CDR3 nucleotide sequence: TGTGCCATCAGTGAGTTTGGGTCTGGAAACACCATATATTTT.